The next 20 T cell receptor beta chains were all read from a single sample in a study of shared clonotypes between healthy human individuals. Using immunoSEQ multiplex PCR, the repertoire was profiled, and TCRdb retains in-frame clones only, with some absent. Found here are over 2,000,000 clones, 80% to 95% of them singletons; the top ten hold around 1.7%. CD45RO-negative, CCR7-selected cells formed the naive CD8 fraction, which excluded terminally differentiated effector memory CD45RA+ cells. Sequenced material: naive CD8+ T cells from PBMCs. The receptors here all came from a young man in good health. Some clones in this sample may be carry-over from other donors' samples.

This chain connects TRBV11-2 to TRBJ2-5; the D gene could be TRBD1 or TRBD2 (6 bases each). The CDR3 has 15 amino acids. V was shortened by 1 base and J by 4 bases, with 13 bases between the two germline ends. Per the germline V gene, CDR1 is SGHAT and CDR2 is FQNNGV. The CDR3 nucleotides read TGTGCCAGCAGCTTAGTTCAGGGGACTGGAGAGACCCAGTACTTC. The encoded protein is CASSLVQGTGETQYF. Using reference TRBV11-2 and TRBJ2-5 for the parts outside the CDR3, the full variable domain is EAGVAQSPRYKIIEKRQSVAFWCNPISGHATLYWYQQILGQGPKLLIQFQNNGVVDDSQLPKDRFSAERLKGVDSTLKIQPAKLEDSAVYLCASSLVQGTGETQYFGPGTRLLVL.

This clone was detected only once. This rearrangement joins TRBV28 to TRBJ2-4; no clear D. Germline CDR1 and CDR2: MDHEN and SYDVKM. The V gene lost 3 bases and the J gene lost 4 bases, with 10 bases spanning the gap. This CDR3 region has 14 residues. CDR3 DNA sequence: TGTGCCAGCAGTTTGCGACGGCTAAAAAACATTCAGTACTTC. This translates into CASSLRRLKNIQYF.

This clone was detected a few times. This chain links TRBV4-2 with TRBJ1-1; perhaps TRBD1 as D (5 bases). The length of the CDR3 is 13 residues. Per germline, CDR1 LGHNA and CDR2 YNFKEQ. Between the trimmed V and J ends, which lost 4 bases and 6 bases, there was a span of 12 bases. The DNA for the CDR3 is TGTGCCAGCAGCCCGACAGTTGTCGCTGAAGCTTTCTTT. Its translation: CASSPTVVAEAFF.

The CDR3 region has the DNA TGTGCCAGCAGCGTACGATCAGGCTATGGCTACACCTTC. Encoded protein: CASSVRSGYGYTF. The chain uses TRBV9 and TRBJ1-2; the D is unclear. The germline V gene encodes CDR1 SGDLS and CDR2 YYNGEE. V was cut by 1 base and J by 4 bases, with 8 bases left in between. The CDR3 spans 13 residues.

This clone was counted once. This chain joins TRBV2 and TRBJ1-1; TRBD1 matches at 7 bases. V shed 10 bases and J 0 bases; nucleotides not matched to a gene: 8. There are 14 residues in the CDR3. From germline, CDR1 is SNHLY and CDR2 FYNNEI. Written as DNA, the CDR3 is TGTGCCACCCAGGGGGGTGCAATGAACACTGAAGCTTTCTTT. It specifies CATQGGAMNTEAFF.

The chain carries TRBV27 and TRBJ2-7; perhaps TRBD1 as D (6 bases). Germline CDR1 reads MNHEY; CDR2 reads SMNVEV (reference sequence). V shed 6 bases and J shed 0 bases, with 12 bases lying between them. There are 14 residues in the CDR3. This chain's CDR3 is CASREDRGSYEQYF. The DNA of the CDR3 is TGTGCCAGCAGAGAGGACAGAGGCTCCTACGAGCAGTACTTC.

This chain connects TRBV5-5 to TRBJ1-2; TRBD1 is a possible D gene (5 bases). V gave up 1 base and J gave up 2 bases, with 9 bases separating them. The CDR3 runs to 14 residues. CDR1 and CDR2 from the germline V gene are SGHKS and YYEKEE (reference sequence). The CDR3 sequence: CASSLTGPNYGYTF. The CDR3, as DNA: TGTGCCAGCAGCTTGACAGGCCCCAACTATGGCTACACCTTC.

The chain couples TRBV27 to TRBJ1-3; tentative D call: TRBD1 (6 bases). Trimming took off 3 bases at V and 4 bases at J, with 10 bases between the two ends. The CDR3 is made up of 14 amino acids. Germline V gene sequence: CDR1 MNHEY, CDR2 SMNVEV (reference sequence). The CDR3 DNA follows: TGTGCCAGCAGTTTGGCCAGGGGCGGAAACACCATATATTTT. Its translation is CASSLARGGNTIYF.

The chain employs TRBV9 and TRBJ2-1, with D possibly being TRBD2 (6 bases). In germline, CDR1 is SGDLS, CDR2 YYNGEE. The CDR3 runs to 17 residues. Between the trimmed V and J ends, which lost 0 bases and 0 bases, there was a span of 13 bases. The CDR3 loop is CASSVAMAGSSYNEQFF. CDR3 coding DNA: TGTGCCAGCAGCGTAGCTATGGCGGGGAGCTCCTACAATGAGCAGTTCTTC.

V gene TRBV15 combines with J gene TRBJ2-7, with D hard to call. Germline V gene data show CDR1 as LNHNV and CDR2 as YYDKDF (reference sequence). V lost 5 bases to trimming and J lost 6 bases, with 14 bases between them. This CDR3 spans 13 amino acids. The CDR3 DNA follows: TGTGCCACCAGCGGAAGGGATTTCGGCGAGCAGTACTTC. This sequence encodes CATSGRDFGEQYF.

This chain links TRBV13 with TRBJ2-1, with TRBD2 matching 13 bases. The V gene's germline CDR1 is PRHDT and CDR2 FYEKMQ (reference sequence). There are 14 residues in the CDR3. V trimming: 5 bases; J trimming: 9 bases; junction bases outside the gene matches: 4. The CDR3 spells CASSARTSGSEQFF. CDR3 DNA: TGTGCCAGCAGCGCCCGGACTAGCGGGAGTGAGCAGTTCTTC.

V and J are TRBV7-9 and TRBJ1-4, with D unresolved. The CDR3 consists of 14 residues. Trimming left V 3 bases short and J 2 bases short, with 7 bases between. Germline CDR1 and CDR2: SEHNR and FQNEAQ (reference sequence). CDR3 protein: CASSFKGTNEKLFF. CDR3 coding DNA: TGTGCCAGCAGCTTTAAGGGCACTAATGAAAAACTGTTTTTT.

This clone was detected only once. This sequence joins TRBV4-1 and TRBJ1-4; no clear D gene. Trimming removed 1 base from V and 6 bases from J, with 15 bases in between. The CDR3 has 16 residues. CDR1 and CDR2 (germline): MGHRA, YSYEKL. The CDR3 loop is CASSQVSTWMDEKLFF. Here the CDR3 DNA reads TGCGCCAGCAGCCAAGTTTCGACGTGGATGGATGAAAAACTGTTTTTT.

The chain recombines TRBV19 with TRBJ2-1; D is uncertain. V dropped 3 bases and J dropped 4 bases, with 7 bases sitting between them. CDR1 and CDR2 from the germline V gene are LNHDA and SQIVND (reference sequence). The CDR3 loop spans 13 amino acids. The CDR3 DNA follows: TGTGCCAGTAGTATTGGGCAGTACAATGAGCAGTTCTTC. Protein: CASSIGQYNEQFF.

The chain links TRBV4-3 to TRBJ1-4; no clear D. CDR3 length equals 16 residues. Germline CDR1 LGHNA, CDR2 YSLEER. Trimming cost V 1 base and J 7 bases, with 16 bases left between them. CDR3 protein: CASSQGSLPGSEKLFF. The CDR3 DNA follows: TGCGCCAGCAGCCAAGGTTCTCTCCCTGGATCTGAAAAACTGTTTTTT.

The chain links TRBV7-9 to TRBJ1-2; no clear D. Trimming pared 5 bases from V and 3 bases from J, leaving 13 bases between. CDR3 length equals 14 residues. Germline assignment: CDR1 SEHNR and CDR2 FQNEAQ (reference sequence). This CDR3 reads CASSTVDLYYGYTF. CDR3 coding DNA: TGTGCCAGCAGCACGGTCGATCTCTACTATGGCTACACCTTC.

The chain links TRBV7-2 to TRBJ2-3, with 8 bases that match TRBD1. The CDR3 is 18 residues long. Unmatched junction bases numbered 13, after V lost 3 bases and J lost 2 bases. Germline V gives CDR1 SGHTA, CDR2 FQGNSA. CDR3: CASSFLPRTGRNTDTQYF. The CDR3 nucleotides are TGTGCCAGCAGCTTCCTACCCAGGACAGGGCGAAACACAGATACGCAGTATTTT.

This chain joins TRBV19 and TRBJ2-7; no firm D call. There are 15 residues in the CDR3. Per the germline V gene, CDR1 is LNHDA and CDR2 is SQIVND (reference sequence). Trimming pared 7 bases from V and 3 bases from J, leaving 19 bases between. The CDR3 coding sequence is TGTGCCAGTAACCCAAGAGAAGGATGGGGCTACGAGCAGTACTTC. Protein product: CASNPREGWGYEQYF.

Here the CDR3 reads CASSSPSAGGLTDTQYF. In DNA form, the CDR3 reads TGTGCCAGCAGCTCACCCTCGGCGGGAGGGCTCACAGATACGCAGTATTTT. This sequence joins TRBV7-9 and TRBJ2-3, with TRBD2 matching over 9 bases. Germline V lookup: CDR1 SEHNR, CDR2 FQNEAQ (reference sequence). The CDR3 is made up of 17 amino acids. V lost 4 bases and J lost 2; bases outside the gene matches: 10.

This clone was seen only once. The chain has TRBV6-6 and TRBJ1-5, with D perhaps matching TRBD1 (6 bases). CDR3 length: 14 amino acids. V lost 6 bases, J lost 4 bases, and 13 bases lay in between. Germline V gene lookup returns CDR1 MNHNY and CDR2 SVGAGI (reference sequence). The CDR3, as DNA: TGTGCCAGCAGGCCCGGGACAAAGAATCAGCCCCAGCATTTT. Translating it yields CASRPGTKNQPQHF.